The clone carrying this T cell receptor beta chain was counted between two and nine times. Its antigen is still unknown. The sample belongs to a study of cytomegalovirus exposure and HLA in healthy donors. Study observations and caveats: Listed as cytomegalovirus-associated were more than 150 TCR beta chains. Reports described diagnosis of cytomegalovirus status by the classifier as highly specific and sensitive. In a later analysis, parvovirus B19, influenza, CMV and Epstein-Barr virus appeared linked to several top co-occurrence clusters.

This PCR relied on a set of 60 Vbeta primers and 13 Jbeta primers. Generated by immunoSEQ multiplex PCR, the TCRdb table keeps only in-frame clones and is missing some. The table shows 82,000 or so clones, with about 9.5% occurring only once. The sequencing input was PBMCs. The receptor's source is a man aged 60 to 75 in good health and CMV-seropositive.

The CDR3 region is CASSARDYPTYEQYF. In nucleotides, the CDR3 is TGTGCCAGCAGCGCCCGGGACTACCCAACCTACGAGCAGTACTTC. The chain employs TRBV9 and TRBJ2-7; TRBD2 aligns across 7 bases. Losses at the gene ends were 3 bases for V and 2 bases for J; bases not matched to a gene: 8. The CDR3 runs to 15 residues. Germline assignment: CDR1 SGDLS and CDR2 YYNGEE.